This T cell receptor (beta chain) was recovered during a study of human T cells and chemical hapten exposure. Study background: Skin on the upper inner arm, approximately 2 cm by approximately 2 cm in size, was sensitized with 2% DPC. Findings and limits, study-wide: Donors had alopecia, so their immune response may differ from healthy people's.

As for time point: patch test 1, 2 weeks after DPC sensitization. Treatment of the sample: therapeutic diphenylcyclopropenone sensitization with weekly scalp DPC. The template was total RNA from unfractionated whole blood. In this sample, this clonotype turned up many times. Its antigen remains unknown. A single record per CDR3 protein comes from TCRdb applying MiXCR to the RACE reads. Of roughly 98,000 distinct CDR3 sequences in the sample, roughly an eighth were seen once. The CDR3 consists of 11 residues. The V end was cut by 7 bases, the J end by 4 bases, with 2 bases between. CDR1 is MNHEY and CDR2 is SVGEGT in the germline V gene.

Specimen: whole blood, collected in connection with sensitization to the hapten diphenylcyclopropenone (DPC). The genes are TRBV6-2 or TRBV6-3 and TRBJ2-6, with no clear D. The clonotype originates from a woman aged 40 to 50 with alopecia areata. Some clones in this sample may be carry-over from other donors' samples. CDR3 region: CASTGANVLTF. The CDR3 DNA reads TGTGCCAGCACCGGGGCCAACGTCCTGACTTTC.